A selection of T cell receptor beta chains follows, all from one sample in a study of identical twins. TCRdb used MiXCR to reprocess the 5' RACE reads, holding one entry per CDR3 protein. The data show hundreds of thousands of distinct CDR3 sequences, with around 8.3% seen just once and around 0.98% held by the top ten. The same specimen was also included in a second study, on yellow fever vaccine responses in identical twins.

Sequencing was done on a sample of PBMCs. These receptors originate from a woman aged 18-30 years in good health. CDR3s include the opening cysteine and the closing phenylalanine or tryptophan. Each record gives: clone size, CDR3 length, J gene, V gene, D gene, CDR3 protein, CDR3 DNA. The D gene is left open where the match is weak. For some rows the clone size is stated as once, few or many, or as a class when expanded; others skip it.

few 14 TRBJ2-7 TRBV19 NA CASSPRGGENEQYF TGTGCCAGTAGTCCCCGTGGGGGAGAGAACGAGCAGTACTTC
NA 16 TRBJ2-2 TRBV24-1 TRBD1 CATSDTGTGGFGELFF TGTGCCACCAGTGACACCGGGACAGGGGGCTTCGGGGAGCTGTTTTTT
many 15 TRBJ2-1 TRBV6-1 NA CASSRLEAMNNEQFF TGTGCCAGCAGTCGACTGGAGGCAATGAACAATGAGCAGTTCTTC
once 16 TRBJ1-1 TRBV28 TRBD1 CASTQREGGRGTEAFF TGTGCCAGCACCCAAAGGGAAGGGGGCAGGGGAACTGAAGCTTTCTTT
few 13 TRBJ2-5 TRBV7-9 NA CASSPSGRETQYF TGTGCCAGCAGCCCCAGCGGGCGAGAGACCCAGTACTTC
many 20 TRBJ2-3 TRBV3-1 TRBD2 CASSQDAGGVAGILTDTQYF TGTGCCAGCAGCCAAGACGCTGGGGGGGTAGCGGGAATACTCACAGATACGCAGTATTTT
NA 15 TRBJ2-3 TRBV19 NA CASSIVRDGSDTQYF TGTGCCAGTAGTATAGTAAGGGATGGGTCAGATACGCAGTATTTT
NA 17 TRBJ2-7 TRBV27 TRBD2 CASSLGTSGTLGYEQYF TGTGCCAGCAGTTTGGGGACTAGCGGGACCCTCGGGTACGAGCAGTACTTC
many 15 TRBJ2-7 TRBV28 NA CASSSTRGTPYEQYF TGTGCCAGCAGTTCCACCCGGGGCACCCCCTACGAGCAGTACTTC
many 14 TRBJ1-6 TRBV5-6 NA CASSLAGVNSPLHF TGTGCCAGCAGCTTGGCAGGGGTTAATTCACCCCTCCACTTT
NA 13 TRBJ2-5 TRBV25-1 NA CASSEQEEETQYF TGTGCCAGCAGTGAACAGGAGGAAGAGACCCAGTACTTC
many 17 TRBJ2-2 TRBV3-1 NA CASSHAPSTGSTGELFF TGTGCCAGCAGCCATGCTCCTTCTACAGGATCCACCGGGGAGCTGTTTTTT
NA 15 TRBJ2-5 TRBV3-1 TRBD1 CASSPRDRLQETQYF TGTGCCAGCAGCCCCCGGGACAGACTCCAAGAGACCCAGTACTTC
many 13 TRBJ1-5 TRBV20-1 TRBD1 CSAPGQAYQPQHF TGCAGTGCCCCTGGACAGGCATATCAGCCCCAGCATTTT
NA 12 TRBJ2-5 TRBV10-3 NA CAISEPGETQYF TGTGCCATCAGTGAGCCGGGGGAGACCCAGTACTTC
NA 15 TRBJ2-7 TRBV27 NA CASSLSAQGSYEQYF TGTGCCAGCAGTTTATCAGCCCAGGGATCCTACGAGCAGTACTTC
few 16 TRBJ1-1 TRBV2 NA CASSEWEGGPNTEAFF TGTGCCAGCAGTGAGTGGGAAGGGGGGCCGAACACTGAAGCTTTCTTT
NA 14 TRBJ1-1 TRBV5-1 NA CASSYVTGSTEAFF TGCGCCAGCAGCTACGTAACAGGGTCCACTGAAGCTTTCTTT
NA 15 TRBJ2-3 TRBV15 TRBD2 CATSRGAGVGDTQYF TGTGCCACCAGCAGAGGAGCGGGAGTTGGAGATACGCAGTATTTT
many 12 TRBJ2-3 TRBV20-1 NA CRAGFNTDTQYF TGCAGGGCGGGGTTCAACACAGATACGCAGTATTTT
NA 16 TRBJ2-3 TRBV13 TRBD1 CASSFIGTGTTDTQYF TGTGCCAGCAGCTTCATTGGGACAGGGACCACAGATACGCAGTATTTT
many 17 TRBJ2-3 TRBV12-3/TRBV12-4 TRBD2 CASRTSPGTSRPWAQYF TGTGCCAGCAGAACCTCTCCCGGGACTAGCCGCCCTTGGGCGCAGTATTTT
few 16 TRBJ2-3 TRBV20-1 NA CSAREGRGVITDTQYF TGCAGTGCTAGGGAAGGGCGGGGCGTCATCACAGATACGCAGTATTTT
few 15 TRBJ2-7 TRBV20-1 TRBD1 CSAPGQGGFAGEQYF TGCAGTGCTCCGGGACAGGGGGGTTTCGCGGGCGAGCAGTACTTC
many 13 TRBJ1-1 TRBV12-3/TRBV12-4 TRBD1 CASSLEQGTEAFF TGTGCCAGCAGTCTGGAACAGGGGACTGAAGCTTTCTTT
NA 14 TRBJ2-7 TRBV10-3 TRBD1 CAITPGQGASEQYF TGTGCCATCACTCCGGGACAGGGGGCGAGTGAGCAGTACTTC
NA 16 TRBJ2-1 TRBV27 NA CASSPRRREPDNEQFF TGTGCCAGCAGTCCCCGGAGAAGGGAACCCGATAATGAGCAGTTCTTC
few 15 TRBJ1-2 TRBV12-3/TRBV12-4 TRBD1 CASSLVDRVGYGYTF TGTGCCAGCAGTTTAGTGGACAGGGTGGGCTATGGCTACACCTTC
few 15 TRBJ2-5 TRBV7-2 NA CASSQFSWGTETQYF TGTGCCAGCAGCCAATTTTCTTGGGGGACGGAGACCCAGTACTTC
few 17 TRBJ2-1 TRBV6-5 NA CASSYYQVVSSYNEQFF TGTGCCAGCAGTTATTATCAAGTTGTGAGCTCCTACAATGAGCAGTTCTTC
NA 16 TRBJ2-5 TRBV13 NA CASSGATGEYQETQYF TGTGCCAGCAGCGGGGCGACAGGCGAGTACCAAGAGACCCAGTACTTC
NA 15 TRBJ2-7 TRBV2 TRBD2 CASSERLAGAYEQYF TGTGCCAGCAGTGAGAGGCTAGCGGGGGCCTACGAGCAGTACTTC
NA 16 TRBJ2-1 TRBV14 TRBD2 CASSRRLAGFGNEQFF TGTGCCAGCAGCCGAAGACTAGCGGGATTCGGGAATGAGCAGTTCTTC
NA 14 TRBJ2-1 TRBV29-1 NA CSGFSGSSYNEQFF TGCAGCGGATTCAGCGGAAGCTCCTACAATGAGCAGTTCTTC
few 15 TRBJ2-3 TRBV5-1 NA CASSGGGGSTDTQYF TGCGCCAGCAGCGGAGGAGGGGGGTCGACAGATACGCAGTATTTT
few 15 TRBJ2-5 TRBV24-1 TRBD1 CATSERDRLQETQYF TGTGCCACCAGTGAAAGGGACAGACTCCAAGAGACCCAGTACTTC
few 11 TRBJ1-2 TRBV29-1 NA CSVEVRAGYTF TGCAGCGTTGAGGTCCGGGCGGGCTACACCTTC
NA 15 TRBJ2-7 TRBV7-8 TRBD2 CASSLTGTSGYEQYF TGTGCCAGCAGCTTAACCGGGACTAGCGGCTACGAGCAGTACTTC
few 14 TRBJ2-7 TRBV20-1 TRBD2 CSVKRATSVDEQYF TGCAGTGTTAAAAGAGCAACTAGCGTGGACGAGCAGTACTTC
many 14 TRBJ2-2 TRBV24-1 NA CATAMGSTTGELFF TGTGCCACCGCAATGGGCAGTACCACCGGGGAGCTGTTTTTT
many 17 TRBJ2-7 TRBV27 TRBD1 CASSPAWSGGNSYEQYF TGTGCCAGCAGTCCTGCCTGGTCAGGGGGCAACTCCTACGAGCAGTACTTC
many 15 TRBJ2-2 TRBV12-3/TRBV12-4 TRBD1 CASNYRGGNTGELFF TGTGCCAGCAATTACAGGGGCGGTAACACCGGGGAGCTGTTTTTT
NA 15 TRBJ2-7 TRBV18 TRBD1 CASSLDRGQAYEQYF TGTGCCAGCTCACTTGACAGGGGACAGGCCTACGAGCAGTACTTC
few 17 TRBJ2-1 TRBV7-9 NA CASNLQARISFNNEQFF TGTGCCAGCAACCTCCAGGCCCGGATATCCTTTAACAATGAGCAGTTCTTC
NA 15 TRBJ1-2 TRBV6-1 NA CASTFSLYPDYGYTF TGTGCCAGCACCTTCAGCCTCTACCCCGACTATGGCTACACCTTC
few 17 TRBJ2-3 TRBV7-8 TRBD2 CASSPRGIAGATDTQYF TGTGCCAGCAGCCCCCGAGGGATAGCGGGAGCCACAGATACGCAGTATTTT
NA 15 TRBJ1-5 TRBV4-3 NA CASSLRTPPGQPQHF TGCGCCAGCAGCCTCCGGACCCCCCCAGGGCAGCCCCAGCATTTT